Described below is a single T cell receptor beta chain sequence and its context. Its antigen remains undetermined. Per-base quality was not reported, and no clone a single base away is much larger than it. In total, roughly 670 healthy bone marrow donors made up the cohort. Cohort members were all nominally healthy when sampled, although unrecorded immune exposures were likely present. The donor tested CMV seronegative and was one of the 352 seronegative cohort members. A peripheral blood sample was provided by each donor, and peripheral blood mononuclear cells were used for TCR beta sequencing. The Qiagen DNeasy Blood Extraction Kit was used to extract genomic DNA from the blood cell samples. These data originate in a study of cytomegalovirus exposure and HLA in healthy donors (dated by TCRdb to about 2017). For the study in its entirety: In an earlier analysis of about 560 of the donors, 250 to 350 Gb of sequence data and 117 million unique TCR beta sequences from about 179 million T cells were reported. Approximately 300 gigabases of sequencing data and 70 million to 100 million unique TCR sequences were included in an early release covering under 650 HLA-typed donors. The genetic ancestry cluster associated with self-reported Caucasian donors included 65% to 90% of the roughly 390 genotyped donors. The aim of the study was to test whether cataloging public T cell receptors could identify signatures of past pathogen exposure. Using immunosequencing, the study profiled T cell repertoires from roughly 650 subjects and related those repertoires to cytomegalovirus serostatus. Besides the first cohort of hundreds of subjects, a separate validation cohort made up of 120 different subjects was used. To predict cytomegalovirus infection status, the study brought together high-throughput TCR immunosequencing, statistical association of individual TCRs with disease status, and machine learning. A later analysis re-examined previously published TCR beta repertoires from just over 650 donors and added high-resolution HLA genotyping to investigate patterns of TCR occurrence. Rather than using new phenotypic data, the later analysis identified candidate immune exposures from TCR beta sequences and from how often those sequences occurred across donors. In an earlier analysis of several hundred of the donors, high-throughput TCR beta sequencing was used to judge whether each TCR beta V gene segment behaved as functional or pseudogenic. Donor age, sex, ethnicity and CMV serostatus were collected together with the repertoire data. A later genetic analysis used genome-wide SNP genotypes for about 60% of the roughly 670 donors, treating that subset as a discovery cohort. All discovery cohort repertoires had been generated on a single sequencing platform. Class I and class II HLA loci were covered by the typing at four-digit resolution. Typing coverage differed by locus: A, B, C, DRB1 and DQB1 were typed in about 620-640 donors, DQA1 in 500 to 550, DPA1 in some 600, and DPB1 in around 440. Four or five DR-DQ haplotypes were handled as single units for association and clustering, since linkage in the cohort was strong. On average, over 200,000 unique TCR beta nucleotide sequences were sequenced per donor among 398 genotyped donors of the cohort, with 15% to 20% of those sequences being non-productive.

The library was made by the immunoSEQ multiplex PCR assay. For the multiplex PCR, a mixture combining 60 forward primers for TCR Vbeta segments and 13 reverse primers for TCR Jbeta segments was used. The CDR3 region of rearranged TCR beta genes was amplified from genomic DNA with a multiplex PCR assay. The amplified TCR beta libraries were sequenced on the Illumina HiSeq System as 87-base-pair reads. Per the authors' processing: Across the 500 to 700 repertoires, a later analysis counted some 81 million unique TCR beta chains, 9.5 million to 12 million of which were shared by at least two donors. To remove PCR and sequencing errors, raw reads were error-corrected and collapsed into unique sequences using a nearest-neighbor algorithm that merged closely related sequences. Alignment of CDR3 sequences to IMGT reference sequences was used to assign V, D and J gene segments. For a sequence to be retained, a match of at least six nucleotides to both a V gene segment and a J gene segment was required. A rearrangement was called productive if the CDR3 had no stop codons and remained in frame with V and J, and every other rearrangement was called non-productive. Following IMGT convention, CDR3 was defined as the stretch from the second conserved V-encoded cysteine to the conserved J-encoded phenylalanine. In an earlier analysis of around 640 of the donors, sequences lacking an unambiguous match to a single V gene segment were excluded. An earlier analysis of several hundred of the donors classified V segments as functional when productive rearrangements were above 56.7% and as segregating when the standard deviation between donors was above 5%. A statistical classification framework was built for diagnosing cytomegalovirus status from the catalog of TCR beta chain sequences. In a later analysis, V and J genes were assigned by comparing TCR nucleotide sequences against IMGT/GENE-DB human TR gene sequences. The TCRdist pipeline was used in a later analysis to assign CDR3 sequences and most-parsimonious VDJ recombination scenarios. A later analysis defined each TCR beta chain by its CDR3 amino acid sequence plus V-gene family, and excluded reads lacking a unique V-gene family. In a later analysis, several hundred highly shared, low-generation-probability nucleotide sequences were removed to address suspected cross-contamination and a sequencing artifact. In a later analysis, a clonal expansion index for each public chain was calculated from normalized within-repertoire ranks of inferred template counts. In a later analysis, generation probabilities were computed with a VDJ recombination model fitted to out-of-frame rearrangements, and the resulting probabilities were checked against IGoR. In a later analysis, TCR-TCR, TCR-HLA and TCR-CMV co-occurrence was scored with hypergeometric tests, and a repertoire-size bias correction was applied to TCR pairs. False discovery rates were estimated in a later analysis by permuting HLA or CMV assignments 20 times. In a later analysis, co-occurring TCRs were grouped using DBSCAN, and TCRdist sequence similarity was added for clustering within HLA-allele-positive subsets. Co-occurrence clustering excluded repertoires with fewer than 30,000 or more than 120,000 public chains, plus five with anomalous nucleotide sharing. In its TCRdb copy, this immuneACCESS table keeps in-frame sequences only and misses some clones. Where compared with another copy, unresolved V genes explain less than half of these, and the others have no known cause. V and J calls and clone size are those listed in that table; D and trimming were worked out from the DNA. Across this sample there are about 94,000 clones, with just under 80% seen only once. About 3.8% of the sample is held by the ten biggest clonotypes.

The V end gives up 5 bases and the J end 4 bases, leaving 3 bases in the junction not matched to a gene. The cysteine opens and the phenylalanine closes a CDR3 of 13 amino acids. Only the CDR3 DNA stays, 39 bases, in frame from base 1. For CDR1 and CDR2, the germline V gene (reference sequence) lists SEHNR and FQNEAQ. Beyond this particular receptor, the publication reports: The presence/absence analyses assumed that sequencing depth was roughly uniform across donors, and that assumption may not be true. In vitro tests confirmed that a few of the cytomegalovirus-associated TCR beta chains recognize cytomegalovirus antigens. Specific HLA alleles were associated with 16,951 TCR beta sequences at a false discovery rate of 0.05 in a later analysis. An association between a missense DCLRE1C variant and V-gene and J-gene trimming of TCR beta chains was found in a later genetic analysis and replicated in an independent cohort. In a later analysis, several top co-occurrence clusters were reported to appear linked to parvovirus B19, influenza, CMV and Epstein-Barr virus. In a later analysis, the rate of TCR association differed among HLA loci, with DRB1 alleles having the most associated TCRs and HLA-C alleles having the fewest. Immune exposure information for the cohort was limited to CMV serostatus. In a later analysis, HLA-associated TCR beta chains were found to be more clonally expanded and to have lower generation probabilities than equally common non-associated chains. A later genetic analysis reported fewer N-insertions in productive TCRs among donors in an Asian-associated ancestry cluster than the roughly 620-donor mean. Because counts were too low, seventeen rarely observed V segments, including chromosome 9 orphons, were excluded from the earlier analysis of some 590 of the donors. Some IMGT-functional V segments, including TRBV6-2 and TRBV6-3, could not be told apart with the 87-base-pair reads, so those segments were excluded. A group of highly shared sequence variants was considered likely to be a technical artifact of the sequencing pipeline. This cohort had only TCR beta chains sequenced, and the lack of alpha or paired-chain data limited which features could be detected. In an earlier analysis of some 500 of the donors, most TCR beta V segments were observed in productive rearrangements about 87% or about 30% of the time, broadly matching IMGT annotations. In both the original and validation cohorts, the classifier was reported to diagnose cytomegalovirus status with high specificity and sensitivity. HLA typing was unavailable for some donors at each locus, so association tests used only the typed subset. Strong co-occurrence of HLA alleles, especially DR and DQ, made assigning TCR associations to individual alleles difficult. A further reported finding was that TCR beta sequences accurately predicted the HLA-A and HLA-B alleles for most subjects in the first cohort. Linkage disequilibrium might explain the correlated functional status among segregating V segments, but an unknown experimental factor could not be excluded. Across donors, most TCR sequences were observed very rarely, whereas some public TCRs were present in many individuals. A later analysis found that most CMV-associated TCR beta chains appeared HLA-restricted, with HLA associations seemingly driven largely by CMV exposure. The authors suggested that the approach could potentially be generalized to other disease states and immunological phenotypes. The study gave a list of 150 to 200 TCR beta chains associated with cytomegalovirus.

Input material: PBMCs. The origin of this receptor is a woman aged 40 to 50 in good health and CMV-seronegative. The receptor chain draws on TRBV7-9 and TRBJ1-2; 8 bases in the junction line up with TRBD1. DNA sequence: TGTGCCAGCAGCCTGGACAGGGCCTATGGCTACACCTTC. Translation gives CASSLDRAYGYTF.